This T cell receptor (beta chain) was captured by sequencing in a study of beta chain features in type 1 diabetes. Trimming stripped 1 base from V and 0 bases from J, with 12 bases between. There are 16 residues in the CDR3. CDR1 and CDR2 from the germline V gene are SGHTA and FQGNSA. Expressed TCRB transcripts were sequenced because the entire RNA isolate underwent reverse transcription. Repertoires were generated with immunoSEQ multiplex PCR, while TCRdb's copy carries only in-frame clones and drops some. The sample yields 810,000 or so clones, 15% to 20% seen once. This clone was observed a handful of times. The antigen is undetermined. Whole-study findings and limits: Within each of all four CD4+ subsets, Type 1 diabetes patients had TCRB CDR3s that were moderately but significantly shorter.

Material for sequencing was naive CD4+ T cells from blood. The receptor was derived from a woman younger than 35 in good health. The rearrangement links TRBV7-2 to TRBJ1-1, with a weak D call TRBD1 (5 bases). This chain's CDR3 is CASSLVGGRMNTEAFF. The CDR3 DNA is TGTGCCAGCAGCTTAGTTGGGGGACGGATGAACACTGAAGCTTTCTTT.